This T cell receptor beta chain was profiled in a study of blood T cell repertoires in COVID-19. The CDR3 has 14 amino acids. Germline V CDR1 and CDR2: SGHRS, YFSETQ. Trimming pared 2 bases from V and 1 base from J, leaving 9 bases between. In the original processing: Amplification of reference gene primers provided the estimated nucleated cell counts. The table came from immunoSEQ multiplex PCR; TCRdb's copy has only in-frame clones and leaves some out. That table furnishes V, J and clone size, whereas the DNA furnished D and trimming. The data contain hundreds of thousands of clones, roughly 86% of them seen just once; the ten biggest clones take up roughly 1.7%. Participants, about 18 to 95 years old, spanned around 26 US areas. Researchers sorted participants into cohorts using their self-reported clinical history.

The V and J genes are TRBV5-1 and TRBJ2-5; a possible D gene is TRBD1 (6 bases). The specimen was PBMCs or T cells enriched from blood (not recorded which). The clonotype was recovered from a woman aged 45-65 years who had recovered from COVID-19. The CDR3 nucleotides are TGCGCCAGCAGCTTCGGGACAAGCCAAGAGACCCAGTACTTC. It codes for CASSFGTSQETQYF. The full variable domain, in which reference TRBV5-1 and TRBJ2-5 provide the parts outside the CDR3, is KAGVTQTPRYLIKTRGQQVTLSCSPISGHRSVSWYQQTPGQGLQFLFEYFSETQRNKGNFPGRFSGRQFSNSRSEMNVSTLELGDSALYLCASSFGTSQETQYFGPGTRLLVL.